This passage covers 5 T cell receptor beta chains from one sample sequenced in a study of blood T cell repertoires in COVID-19. The protocol was immunoSEQ multiplex PCR, while the TCRdb copy is restricted to in-frame clones and leaves out a portion. This table has roughly 34,000 clones, about 90% appearing once. Sequencing used peripheral blood. The receptor set was obtained from a human donor with active COVID-19. The donor label of this sample is uncertain.

The rearrangement joins TRBV10-3 to TRBJ2-3, with TRBD2 identical over 14 bases. The V segment lost 10 bases and the J segment 0 bases; nucleotides outside the gene matches: 9. Germline V gene data show CDR1 as ENHRY and CDR2 as SYGVKD. This CDR3 comprises 17 residues. The CDR3 DNA follows: TGTGCCACCGAGACTAGCGGGAGGGATTCTAGCACAGATACGCAGTATTTT. Protein sequence: CATETSGRDSSTDTQYF.

The chain uses TRBV5-8 and TRBJ1-5; D perhaps matches TRBD1 (5 bases). The CDR3 spans 15 residues. From germline, CDR1 is SGHTS and CDR2 YDEGEE. V gave up 0 bases and J gave up 0 bases, with 7 bases separating them. The CDR3 DNA is TGTGCCAGCAGCTTGGTGGGGGGTAGCAATCAGCCCCAGCATTTT. The encoded protein is CASSLVGGSNQPQHF.

CDR3 coding DNA: TGTGCCAGCAGCTTAACAGAAAACTATGGCTACACCTTC. This encodes CASSLTENYGYTF. The V call is TRBV13, the J call TRBJ1-2; D call uncertain. The length of the CDR3 is 13 residues. Deletions cut 2 bases from V and 2 bases from J, with 6 bases between. Germline lookup yields CDR1 PRHDT and CDR2 FYEKMQ (reference sequence).

This chain joins TRBV10-3 and TRBJ2-2, with 7 bases fitting TRBD1. The ends lost 4 bases at V and 2 bases at J; junction bases unmatched: 4. The CDR3 is 15 amino acids. Per the germline V gene, CDR1 is ENHRY and CDR2 is SYGVKD. The CDR3 sequence is CAISAGTANTGELFF. The CDR3 DNA is TGTGCCATCAGTGCCGGGACAGCCAACACCGGGGAGCTGTTTTTT.

CDR3 bases: TGTGCCAGCAGCTTAGGTGGACTAAAGCTGGAGCTGTTTTTT. Amino acids: CASSLGGLKLELFF. The rearrangement uses TRBV7-9 and TRBJ2-2; TRBD2 is a possible D gene (6 bases). The V gene's germline CDR1 is SEHNR and CDR2 FQNEAQ (reference sequence). This CDR3 has 14 amino acids. Trimming pared 1 base from V and 10 bases from J, leaving 13 bases between.